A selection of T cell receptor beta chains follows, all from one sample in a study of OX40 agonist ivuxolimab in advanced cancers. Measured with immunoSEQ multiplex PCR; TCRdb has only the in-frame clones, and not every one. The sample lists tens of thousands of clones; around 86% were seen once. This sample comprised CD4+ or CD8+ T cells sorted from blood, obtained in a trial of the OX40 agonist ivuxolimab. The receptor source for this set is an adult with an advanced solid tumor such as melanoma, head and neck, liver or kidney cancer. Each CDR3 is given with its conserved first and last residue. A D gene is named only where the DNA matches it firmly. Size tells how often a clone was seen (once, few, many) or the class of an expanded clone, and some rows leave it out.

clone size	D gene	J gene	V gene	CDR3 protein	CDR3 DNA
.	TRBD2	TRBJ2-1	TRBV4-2	CASSQSAGDWGEQFF	TGTGCCAGCAGCCAATCCGCGGGAGACTGGGGAGAGCAGTTCTTC
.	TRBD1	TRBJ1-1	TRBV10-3	CAISAGQGNTEAFF	TGTGCCATCAGTGCGGGACAGGGGAACACTGAAGCTTTCTTT
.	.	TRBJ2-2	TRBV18	CASSLGTVINTGELFF	TGTGCCAGCTCACTCGGGACTGTGATAAACACCGGGGAGCTGTTTTTT
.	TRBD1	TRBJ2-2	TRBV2	CASRGRQGATGELFF	TGTGCCAGCAGGGGCCGACAGGGGGCCACCGGGGAGCTGTTTTTT
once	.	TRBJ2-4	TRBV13	CASSSRLAKNIQYF	TGTGCCAGCAGCTCCCGGTTAGCCAAAAACATTCAGTACTTC
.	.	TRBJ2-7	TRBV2	CASFFDPSRLNEQYF	TGTGCCAGCTTCTTCGACCCTAGTCGACTCAACGAGCAGTACTTC
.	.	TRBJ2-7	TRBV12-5	CASGWDASYEQYF	TGTGCTAGTGGGTGGGACGCCTCCTACGAGCAGTACTTC
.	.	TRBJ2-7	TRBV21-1	CASSKELGAPGEQYF	TGTGCCAGCAGCAAAGAGCTGGGAGCCCCGGGCGAGCAGTACTTC
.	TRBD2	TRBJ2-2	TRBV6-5	CASSSGGLGTGELFF	TGTGCCAGCAGTTCGGGAGGGCTGGGGACCGGGGAGCTGTTTTTT
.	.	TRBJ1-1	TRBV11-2	CASSLVQDTEAFF	TGTGCCAGCAGCTTAGTCCAGGACACTGAAGCTTTCTTT
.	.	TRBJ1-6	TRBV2	CASSETGNSPLHF	TGTGCCAGCAGTGAAACTGGGAATTCACCCCTCCACTTT
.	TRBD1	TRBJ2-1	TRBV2	CASRSGTGPYNEQFF	TGTGCCAGCAGATCCGGGACAGGGCCTTACAATGAGCAGTTCTTC
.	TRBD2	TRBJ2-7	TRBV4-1	CASSQSGTSRYEQYF	TGCGCCAGCAGCCAATCCGGGACTAGCCGCTACGAGCAGTACTTC
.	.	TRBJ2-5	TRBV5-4	CASSLEETQYF	TGTGCCAGCAGCTTGGAAGAGACCCAGTACTTC
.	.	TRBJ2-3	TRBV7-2	CASSLDLTDTQYF	TGTGCCAGCAGCTTGGACTTAACAGATACGCAGTATTTT
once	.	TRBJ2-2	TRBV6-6	CASSYPPNTGELFF	TGTGCCAGCAGTTACCCGCCGAACACCGGGGAGCTGTTTTTT
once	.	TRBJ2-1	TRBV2	CASSELEGVGSSYNEQFF	TGTGCCAGCAGTGAATTAGAAGGGGTGGGAAGCTCCTACAATGAGCAGTTCTTC
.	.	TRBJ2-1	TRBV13	CASSLGRKQFF	TGTGCCAGCAGCTTAGGGAGGAAACAGTTCTTC
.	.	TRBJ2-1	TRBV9	CASSVAAGRDNEQFF	TGTGCCAGCAGCGTAGCGGCGGGAAGGGACAATGAGCAGTTCTTC
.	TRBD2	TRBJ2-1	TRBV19	CASTLMTSGRASEQFF	TGTGCCAGTACCCTTATGACTAGCGGGAGGGCGAGTGAGCAGTTCTTC
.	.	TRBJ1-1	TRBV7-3	CASSWGQNTEAFF	TGTGCCAGCAGCTGGGGACAGAACACTGAAGCTTTCTTT
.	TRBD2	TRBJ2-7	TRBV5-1	CASSPRYSGNSYEQYF	TGCGCCAGCAGCCCACGCTATAGCGGGAACTCCTACGAGCAGTACTTC
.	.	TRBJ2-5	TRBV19	CASSILPQGQETQYF	TGTGCCAGTAGTATTTTGCCCCAAGGCCAAGAGACCCAGTACTTC
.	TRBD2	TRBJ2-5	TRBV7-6	CASSDLAGLKETQYF	TGTGCCAGCAGTGATCTAGCGGGATTAAAAGAGACCCAGTACTTC
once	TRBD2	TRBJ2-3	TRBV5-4	CASSPGGGSRSTDTQYF	TGTGCCAGCAGCCCCGGGGGGGGGAGTCGTAGCACAGATACGCAGTATTTT
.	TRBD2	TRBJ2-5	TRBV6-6	CASSSIAGGGETQYF	TGTGCCAGCAGTTCTATAGCGGGAGGAGGGGAGACCCAGTACTTC
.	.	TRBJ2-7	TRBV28	CASSLTGVAYEQYF	TGTGCCAGCAGTTTAACCGGGGTGGCCTACGAGCAGTACTTC
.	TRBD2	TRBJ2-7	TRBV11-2	CASSLTTGLGEQYF	TGTGCCAGCAGCTTAACGACGGGACTAGGGGAGCAGTACTTC
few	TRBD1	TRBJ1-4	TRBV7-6	CASSPRQGRTINEKLFF	TGTGCCAGCAGCCCAAGACAGGGGCGAACCATTAATGAAAAACTGTTTTTT
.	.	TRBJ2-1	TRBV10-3	CAGGGGAESRGGSYNEQFF	TGTGCTGGGGGAGGGGGAGCAGAATCGCGAGGCGGCTCCTACAATGAGCAGTTCTTC
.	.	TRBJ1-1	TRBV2	CASVLDGNKNTEAFF	TGTGCCAGCGTACTGGACGGAAATAAGAACACTGAAGCTTTCTTT
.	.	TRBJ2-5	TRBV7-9	CASSLARDEETQYF	TGTGCCAGCAGCTTAGCTCGGGATGAAGAGACCCAGTACTTC
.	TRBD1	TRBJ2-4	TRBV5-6	CASSLRQGNNIQYF	TGTGCCAGCAGCTTGCGACAGGGGAATAATATTCAGTACTTC
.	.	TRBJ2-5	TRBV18	CASSQGTETQYF	TGTGCCAGCTCGCAAGGGACGGAGACCCAGTACTTC
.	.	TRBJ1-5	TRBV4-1	CASSQDGGRGFSSNQPQHF	TGCGCCAGCAGCCAAGACGGGGGTAGGGGGTTTTCTAGCAATCAGCCCCAGCATTTT
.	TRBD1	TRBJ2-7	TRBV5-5	CASSWTGGNSYEQYF	TGTGCCAGCAGTTGGACAGGGGGCAATTCCTACGAGCAGTACTTC
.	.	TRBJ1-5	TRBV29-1	CSVGTGADQPQHF	TGCAGCGTTGGCACGGGAGCTGATCAGCCCCAGCATTTT
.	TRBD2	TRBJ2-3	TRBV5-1	CASSRTAGGSVDTQYF	TGCGCCAGCAGCCGAACAGCGGGAGGGTCGGTAGATACGCAGTATTTT
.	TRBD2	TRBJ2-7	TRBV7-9	CASSFSLTSGRYEQYF	TGTGCCAGCAGCTTTAGTCTGACTAGCGGGAGGTACGAGCAGTACTTC
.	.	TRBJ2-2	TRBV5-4	CASSGRHANTGELFF	TGTGCCAGCAGCGGCAGACACGCGAACACCGGGGAGCTGTTTTTT
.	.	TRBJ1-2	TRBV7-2	CASSLDRSYGYTF	TGTGCCAGCAGCTTAGATCGTAGCTATGGCTACACCTTC
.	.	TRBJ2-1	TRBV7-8	CASSRRSSPSIYNEQFF	TGTGCCAGCAGCCGGCGATCCAGTCCCTCAATCTACAATGAGCAGTTCTTC
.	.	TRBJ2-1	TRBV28	CASSFWSRGSPPDEQFF	TGTGCCAGCAGTTTTTGGAGCCGAGGAAGCCCCCCGGATGAGCAGTTCTTC
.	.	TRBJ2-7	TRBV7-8	CASSLTSGASREQYF	TGTGCCAGCAGCTTAACGTCGGGCGCTAGTAGGGAGCAGTACTTC
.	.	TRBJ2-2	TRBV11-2	CASSLIGELFF	TGTGCCAGCAGCTTGATTGGGGAGCTGTTTTTT
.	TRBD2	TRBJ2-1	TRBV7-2	CASSSHGTSGYNEQFF	TGTGCCAGCAGCTCACACGGGACTAGCGGCTACAATGAGCAGTTCTTC
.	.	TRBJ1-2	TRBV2	CASSAQEEEYGYTF	TGTGCCAGCAGTGCTCAGGAGGAAGAGTATGGCTACACCTTC
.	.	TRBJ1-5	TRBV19	CASEPGTNQPQHF	TGTGCCAGTGAACCCGGGACGAATCAGCCCCAGCATTTT
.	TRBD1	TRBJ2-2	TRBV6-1	CAARGLGNTGELFF	TGTGCTGCCAGGGGGCTGGGGAACACCGGGGAGCTGTTTTTT
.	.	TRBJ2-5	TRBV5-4	CASSLGQSETQYF	TGTGCCAGCAGCTTGGGACAGTCCGAGACCCAGTACTTC
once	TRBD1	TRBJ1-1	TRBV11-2	CASSTRTGLGAEAFF	TGTGCCAGCAGCACGCGGACAGGCCTCGGGGCTGAAGCTTTCTTT
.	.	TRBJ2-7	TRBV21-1	CASSNRDGASYEQYF	TGTGCCAGCAGCAATCGCGACGGAGCCTCCTACGAGCAGTACTTC
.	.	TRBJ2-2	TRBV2	CASSPVNTGELFF	TGTGCCAGCAGTCCAGTGAACACCGGGGAGCTGTTTTTT
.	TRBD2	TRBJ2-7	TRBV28	CATISGTSSYEQYF	TGTGCCACCATAAGCGGGACGAGCTCCTACGAGCAGTACTTC